This entry is about one T cell receptor beta chain. Its cognate antigen is unknown. The sample originates from a study of cytomegalovirus exposure and HLA in healthy donors. Study-level results: In a later analysis, a genetic analysis reported fewer productive-TCR N-insertions in an Asian-associated ancestry cluster than the cohort average.

CDR1 and CDR2 (germline): SGHRS, YFSETQ. The CDR3 is 15 amino acids. The V gene end was trimmed by 0 bases and the J gene end by 2 bases; junction bases not matched to a gene: 2. The PCR ran on 60 Vbeta and 13 Jbeta primers. TCRdb keeps only in-frame clones here, not all; method: immunoSEQ multiplex PCR. The sample has approximately 150,000 clones, 70% to 80% seen once; the top ten hold roughly 9.7%. V and J are TRBV5-1 and TRBJ1-2; 9 bases are a match to TRBD1. Sequencing used PBMCs. This receptor was taken from a man aged 18 to 30 in good health and CMV-seropositive. The CDR3 loop reads CASSLGGQGNYGYTF. For the CDR3, the DNA is TGCGCCAGCAGCTTGGGGGGACAGGGCAACTATGGCTACACCTTC.